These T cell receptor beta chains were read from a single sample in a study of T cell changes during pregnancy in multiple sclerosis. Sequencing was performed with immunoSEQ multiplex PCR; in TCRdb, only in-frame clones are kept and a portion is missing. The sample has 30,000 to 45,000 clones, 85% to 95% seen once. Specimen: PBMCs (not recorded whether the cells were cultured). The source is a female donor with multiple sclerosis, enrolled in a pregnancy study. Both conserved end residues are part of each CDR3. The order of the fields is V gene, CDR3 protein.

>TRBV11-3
CASSLDGGGTDTQYF
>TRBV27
CASRPDRYTEAFF
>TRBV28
CASSLATSGSREQYF
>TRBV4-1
CASSQEFGAEASTDTQYF
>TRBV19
CASSFRGRTGELFF
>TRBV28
CASRGRTADYTEAFF
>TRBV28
CATIARKGPLGTGELFF
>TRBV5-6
CASSFYGASGAYEQYF
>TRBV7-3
CASSPSGGSSYNEQFF
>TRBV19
CASTGTSGNEQYF
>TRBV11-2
CASSFRQGAEAFF
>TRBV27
CASSPRGPSMSTDTQYF
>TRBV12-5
CASGPNSALGETQYF
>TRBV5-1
CASSLADRGQAEAFF
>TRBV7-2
CASSLGRERNEQFF
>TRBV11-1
CASSLDSTEAFF
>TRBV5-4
CASSLRDGIYGYTF
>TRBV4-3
CASSQGTGRVNEKLFF
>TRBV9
CASSQTGVNYGYTF
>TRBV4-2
CASSQNLAGGLNEQFF
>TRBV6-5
CASSYTSAGANVLTF
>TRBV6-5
CASRQTLGTEAFF
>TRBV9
CASSVGRGTGNTIYF
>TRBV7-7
CASSLVTGSDEQYF
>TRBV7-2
CASSLEAGWSEQYF
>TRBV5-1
CASSLGGTRGPLTDTQYF